This is a list of T cell receptor beta chains from one sample in a study of neurological immune-mediated disorders. TCRdb analysed the 5' RACE reads with MiXCR anew, one entry per CDR3 protein. The data contain 35,000 to 40,000 distinct CDR3 sequences, 2.5% of them seen just once; the ten biggest clones take up 2% to 3%. The sample consisted of PBMCs. These receptors all come from a man aged 50 to 59 with multiple sclerosis. The CDR3 runs from the conserved cysteine through the conserved F or W. Fields, in order: J gene, CDR3 length, V gene, clone size, D gene, CDR3 DNA, CDR3 protein. A D gene is named only where the DNA matches it firmly. Clone size is given as once, few, many, or a class for an expanded clone.

J: TRBJ2-2; length: 14; V: TRBV19; size: many; D: .; DNA: TGTGCCAGCCGGCCGGGACAGAACACCGGGGAGCTGTTTTTT; CDR3: CASRPGQNTGELFF
J: TRBJ2-7; length: 12; V: TRBV6-5; size: many; D: TRBD2; DNA: TGTGCCAGCAGGGGAGGGTTCTACGAGCAGTACTTC; CDR3: CASRGGFYEQYF
J: TRBJ2-7; length: 14; V: TRBV20-1; size: many; D: TRBD2; DNA: TGCAGTGCGTCCGGACTAGCGGGGATCTACGAGCAGTACTTC; CDR3: CSASGLAGIYEQYF
J: TRBJ2-7; length: 14; V: TRBV2; size: many; D: .; DNA: TGTGCCACCCGGTACGGGCAGGGAACCTACGAGCAGTACTTC; CDR3: CATRYGQGTYEQYF
J: TRBJ1-1; length: 14; V: TRBV12-3/TRBV12-4; size: few; D: .; DNA: TGTGCCAGCAGCCCAGGGAAAGGGGACACTGAAGCTTTCTTT; CDR3: CASSPGKGDTEAFF
J: TRBJ2-7; length: 14; V: TRBV27; size: many; D: .; DNA: TGTGCCAGCAGTTTATTGCCAGCACCCTACGAGCAGTACTTC; CDR3: CASSLLPAPYEQYF
J: TRBJ1-4; length: 16; V: TRBV6-5; size: many; D: TRBD1; DNA: TGTGCCAGCAGTTACTCATGGGACAGCCTCGATGAAAAACTGTTTTTT; CDR3: CASSYSWDSLDEKLFF
J: TRBJ1-1; length: 13; V: TRBV28; size: few; D: .; DNA: TGTGCCAGCAGTTTGCCAACCCACACTGAAGCTTTCTTT; CDR3: CASSLPTHTEAFF
J: TRBJ1-1; length: 15; V: TRBV5-8; size: many; D: TRBD1; DNA: TGTGCCAGCAGCTTGGGGGGACAGTTCAACACTGAAGCTTTCTTT; CDR3: CASSLGGQFNTEAFF
J: TRBJ1-1; length: 15; V: TRBV28; size: many; D: .; DNA: TGTGCCAGCAGTATTGCGGGACTCATGAACACTGAAGCTTTCTTT; CDR3: CASSIAGLMNTEAFF
J: TRBJ1-6; length: 14; V: TRBV20-1; size: many; D: TRBD1; DNA: TGCAGTGCTAGAGTTGGGACAGACAATTCACCCCTCCACTTT; CDR3: CSARVGTDNSPLHF
J: TRBJ2-7; length: 11; V: TRBV28; size: many; D: .; DNA: TGTGCCACAGCCCGGCGTTACGAGCAGTACTTC; CDR3: CATARRYEQYF
J: TRBJ2-3; length: 15; V: TRBV25-1; size: many; D: .; DNA: TGTGCCAGCAGTGAACGGGGCAGGACCACAGATACGCAGTATTTT; CDR3: CASSERGRTTDTQYF
J: TRBJ2-7; length: 13; V: TRBV7-9; size: many; D: .; DNA: TGTGCCACCATACCAGCGGGTTCCTACGAGCAGTACTTC; CDR3: CATIPAGSYEQYF
J: TRBJ1-1; length: 14; V: TRBV5-1; size: many; D: .; DNA: TGCGCCAGCAGCTTGGGCAGGGAGAACACTGAAGCTTTCTTT; CDR3: CASSLGRENTEAFF
J: TRBJ2-3; length: 13; V: TRBV5-1; size: many; D: .; DNA: TGCGCCAGCAGTGGCAGCAGCACAGATACGCAGTATTTT; CDR3: CASSGSSTDTQYF
J: TRBJ1-5; length: 13; V: TRBV12-3/TRBV12-4; size: many; D: .; DNA: TGTGCCAGCAGCGACAGTCGAAATCAGCCCCAGCATTTT; CDR3: CASSDSRNQPQHF
J: TRBJ1-6; length: 18; V: TRBV3-1; size: many; D: .; DNA: TGTGCCAGCAGCCAAGCGGGAGGCTGGGGGCTGTATAATTCACCCCTCCACTTT; CDR3: CASSQAGGWGLYNSPLHF
J: TRBJ1-2; length: 13; V: TRBV20-1; size: many; D: .; DNA: TGCAGTGCTCCAAATACAGGTTCAGATGGCTACACCTTC; CDR3: CSAPNTGSDGYTF
J: TRBJ1-1; length: 14; V: TRBV7-8; size: many; D: .; DNA: TGTGCCAGCAGCTTAGCGCGGATGAACACTGAAGCTTTCTTT; CDR3: CASSLARMNTEAFF
J: TRBJ1-2; length: 13; V: TRBV5-1; size: few; D: TRBD1; DNA: TGCGCCAGCACCCTGACAGGGGCGATAGGCTACACCTTC; CDR3: CASTLTGAIGYTF
J: TRBJ2-5; length: 14; V: TRBV18; size: many; D: TRBD2; DNA: TGTGCCAGCTCACCAGATACTAGCGAAGAGACCCAGTACTTC; CDR3: CASSPDTSEETQYF
J: TRBJ1-2; length: 14; V: TRBV9; size: many; D: .; DNA: TGTGCCAGCAGTCAAAACGGGGACATCTATGGCTACACCTTC; CDR3: CASSQNGDIYGYTF
J: TRBJ1-1; length: 16; V: TRBV10-2; size: many; D: .; DNA: TGCGCCAGCAGTGAGTCGAAATGTCTGGAGAACACTGAAGCTTTCTTT; CDR3: CASSESKCLENTEAFF
J: TRBJ2-1; length: 15; V: TRBV5-1; size: many; D: .; DNA: TGCGCCAGCAGCTTGGAGGCGCTCTCCTACAATGAGCAGTTCTTC; CDR3: CASSLEALSYNEQFF